This T cell receptor beta chain is from a study of preoperative IRX-2 immunotherapy in early breast cancer. The treatment was: preoperative locoregional IRX-2 cytokine immunotherapy. Preoperative locoregional IRX-2 cytokine immunotherapy was tested in the phase Ib source study. Germline V gene data show CDR1 as MNHGY and CDR2 as SAAAGT. The CDR3 is 17 amino acids. Germline trimming cut 4 bases from V and 3 bases from J; bases unmatched to any gene: 9. Only in-frame clones appear in the TCRdb table, and some are missing; sequencing was by immunoSEQ multiplex PCR. Of approximately 26,000 clones in the sample, about 68% are singletons; the top ten hold around 7%.

This TCR was sampled from a human donor with breast cancer. The rearrangement joins TRBV6-8 to TRBJ2-2; 9 positions match TRBD1. Sequences were derived from lymph node tissue, sampled after IRX-2 immunotherapy. This CDR3 reads CASSSKGQGFDTGELFF. In nucleotides, the CDR3 is TGTGCCAGCAGTTCTAAAGGACAGGGGTTCGACACCGGGGAGCTGTTTTTT.